This entry lists 30 T cell receptor beta chains sequenced from one sample in a study of blood T cell repertoires in COVID-19 (dated by TCRdb to 2020 to 2022). Receptors were amplified or captured by the immunoSEQ multiplex PCR assay. Not all clones reach the TCRdb copy of this immuneACCESS table, which keeps in-frame sequences only. Checked studies attribute under half of the gap to unresolved V genes and leave the rest unexplained. The sample table shows roughly 250,000 clones, and around 85% are seen once. In total, the top ten clones hold 4% of the sample. Sequencing was performed on peripheral blood. All receptors derive from a middle-aged woman with active or convalescent COVID-19.

The genes are TRBV11-2 and TRBJ1-1; D not certain. The germline gives CDR1 SGHAT, CDR2 FQNNGV. Trimming stripped 3 bases from V and 3 bases from J, with 11 bases between. CDR3 length: 14 amino acids. CDR3 DNA sequence: TGTGCCAGCAGCTTGAGGGCATCGGACACTGAAGCTTTCTTT. Protein sequence: CASSLRASDTEAFF. The full variable domain, in which reference TRBV11-2 and TRBJ1-1 provide the parts outside the CDR3, is EAGVAQSPRYKIIEKRQSVAFWCNPISGHATLYWYQQILGQGPKLLIQFQNNGVVDDSQLPKDRFSAERLKGVDSTLKIQPAKLEDSAVYLCASSLRASDTEAFFGQGTRLTVV.

This chain joins TRBV9 and TRBJ2-5; 7 bases align to TRBD1. The germline CDR1 and CDR2 sequences are SGDLS and YYNGEE. Losses at the gene ends were 3 bases for V and 5 bases for J; bases not matched to a gene: 10. CDR3 size: 15 residues. CDR3 nucleotide sequence: TGTGCCAGCAGCGCACGACAGGGAAGGGACGAGACCCAGTACTTC. Amino acids: CASSARQGRDETQYF.

DNA for the CDR3: TGTGCCAGCAGTGGACCCACTAGCGTAAGGAAAGATACGCAGTATTTT. Translated: CASSGPTSVRKDTQYF. The V gene is TRBV2, the J gene TRBJ2-3, with TRBD2 identical over 7 bases. Trimming took 4 bases from V and 5 from J; bases not matched to a gene: 12. The CDR3 loop spans 16 amino acids. Per germline, CDR1 SNHLY and CDR2 FYNNEI.

The rearrangement joins TRBV6-1 to TRBJ2-5; 8 positions match TRBD1. Losses at the gene ends were 3 bases for V and 5 bases for J; bases not matched to a gene: 8. Germline-derived CDR1 and CDR2 are MNHNS and SASEGT. The CDR3 is 15 amino acids. This chain's CDR3 is CASSDHDRGWETQYF. CDR3 sequence (DNA): TGTGCCAGCAGTGACCATGACAGGGGTTGGGAGACCCAGTACTTC.

This clone was found a few times. The chain has TRBV3-1 (or the pseudogene TRBV3-2) and TRBJ1-4; 8 positions match TRBD1. V was clipped by 4 bases and J by 8 bases; unmatched bases: 12. This CDR3 region has 16 residues. CDR1 and CDR2 from the germline V gene are LGHDT and YNNKEL (reference sequence). The chain's CDR3 is CASSRLLDRESEKLFF. The CDR3 nucleotides are TGTGCCAGCAGCCGCTTGCTGGACAGGGAGAGCGAAAAACTGTTTTTT.

The CDR3 sequence: CASTNDRSANTEAFF. Here the CDR3 DNA reads TGTGCCAGCACTAACGACAGGTCCGCCAACACTGAAGCTTTCTTT. The chain has TRBV6-5 and TRBJ1-1; D may be TRBD1 (6 bases). The CDR3 runs to 15 residues. V lost 7 bases and J 2 bases, leaving 17 bases between the germline ends. Per germline, CDR1 MNHEY and CDR2 SVGAGI.

The chain is built from TRBV19 and TRBJ2-2, with a tentative D call TRBD1 (7 bases). Germline V gene data show CDR1 as LNHDA and CDR2 as SQIVND (reference sequence). Trimming took off 6 bases at V and 4 bases at J, with 9 bases between the two ends. The CDR3 totals 13 residues. Here the CDR3 DNA reads TGTGCCAGTAGGCAGGGGGGCACCGGGGAGCTGTTTTTT. Its protein is CASRQGGTGELFF.

This chain links TRBV3-1 (or the pseudogene TRBV3-2) with TRBJ1-4; D might be TRBD1 (5 bases). V lost 4 bases and J lost 7, with 13 bases in between. The CDR3 runs to 14 residues. The germline V gene has CDR1 LGHDT and CDR2 YNNKEL (reference sequence). CDR3 sequence: CASSPQGFPEKLFF. CDR3 nucleotides: TGTGCCAGCAGCCCCCAGGGATTTCCTGAAAAACTGTTTTTT.

The rearrangement joins TRBV18 to TRBJ1-2; tentatively, D is TRBD1 (5 bases). V lost 3 bases to trimming and J lost 4 bases, with 24 bases between them. The length of the CDR3 is 18 residues. Germline loops: CDR1 KGHSH, CDR2 LQKENI. The CDR3 coding sequence is TGTGCCAGCTCACCGTCGTCGGGACTCCTCAACGGTGGCTATGGCTACACCTTC. It yields the protein CASSPSSGLLNGGYGYTF.

V and J are TRBV20-1 and TRBJ2-1, with a tentative D call TRBD1 (5 bases). This CDR3 has 11 amino acids. Between the trimmed V and J ends, which lost 5 bases and 15 bases, there was a span of 17 bases. The germline CDR1 and CDR2 sequences are DFQATT and SNEGSKA (reference sequence). The CDR3 region is CSAEDRGSRFF. The CDR3 DNA is TGCAGTGCTGAGGATAGGGGATCGCGGTTCTTC.

The rearrangement joins TRBV6-5 to TRBJ2-7; D perhaps matches TRBD1 (5 bases). CDR3 length: 13 amino acids. Germline CDR1 and CDR2: MNHEY and SVGAGI. V was clipped by 6 bases and J by 0 bases, with 9 bases between them. CDR3 sequence: CASRETASYEQYF. In DNA form, the CDR3 reads TGTGCCAGCAGAGAGACAGCCTCCTACGAGCAGTACTTC.

The chain uses TRBV6-4 and TRBJ2-4; TRBD1 matches at 9 bases. The V and J ends lost 6 bases and 9 bases, in that order; junction bases with no gene match: 3. The CDR3 length is 12 residues. Germline CDR1 MRHNA, CDR2 SNTAGT. The CDR3 DNA is TGTGCCAGCAGAGACAGGGGGGGCATTCAGTACTTC. This sequence encodes CASRDRGGIQYF.

The rearrangement joins TRBV15 to TRBJ1-5; D is ambiguous. CDR1 and CDR2 from the germline V gene are LNHNV and YYDKDF (reference sequence). V lost 1 base, J lost 5 bases, and 15 bases lay in between. The CDR3 has 16 residues. The CDR3 sequence is CATSRASGRTYQPQHF. The CDR3 DNA reads as TGTGCCACCAGCAGAGCTTCAGGAAGGACTTATCAGCCCCAGCATTTT.

The chain is built from TRBV7-9 and TRBJ1-5; tentative D call: TRBD1 (6 bases). The CDR3 loop spans 14 amino acids. Trimming left V 3 bases short and J 7 bases short, with 13 bases between. CDR1 is SEHNR, CDR2 FQNEAQ, per germline (reference sequence). CDR3 residues: CASSLGAASQPQHF. The DNA for the CDR3 is TGTGCCAGCAGCTTGGGGGCGGCCAGCCAGCCCCAGCATTTT. Complete variable domain (other parts from reference TRBV7-9 and TRBJ1-5): DTGVSQNPRHKITKRGQNVTFRCDPISEHNRLYWYRQTLGQGPEFLTYFQNEAQLEKSRLLSDRFSAERPKGSFSTLEIQRTEQGDSAMYLCASSLGAASQPQHFGDGTRLSIL.

The V call is TRBV19, the J call TRBJ1-1, with D uncertain. The CDR3 is 14 amino acids. Germline CDR1 LNHDA, CDR2 SQIVND (reference sequence). The V and J ends lost 5 bases and 0 bases respectively, with 10 bases between them. The CDR3 DNA sequence: TGTGCCAGTAGTTCGAGTCCCATGAACACTGAAGCTTTCTTT. It translates to CASSSSPMNTEAFF.

This rearrangement joins TRBV6-5 to TRBJ2-1; 7 nucleotides match TRBD1. Per germline, CDR1 MNHEY and CDR2 SVGAGI. There are 11 residues in the CDR3. V trimming: 7 bases; J trimming: 7 bases; junction bases outside the gene matches: 1. The CDR3 coding sequence is TGTGCCAGCACCAGGGGGAATGAGCAGTTCTTC. Its translation is CASTRGNEQFF.

The CDR3 loop reads CASSTTTGGGSAFF. In DNA form, the CDR3 reads TGTGCCAGCAGCACCACGACAGGGGGCGGATCAGCTTTCTTT. The gene calls are TRBV7-9 and TRBJ1-1; TRBD1 aligns across 10 bases. V was clipped by 5 bases and J by 10 bases; unmatched bases: 10. The CDR3 extends over 14 amino acids. The germline V gene has CDR1 SEHNR and CDR2 FQNEAQ (reference sequence).

The rearrangement joins TRBV28 to TRBJ1-1; D might be TRBD1 (6 bases). In germline, CDR1 is MDHEN, CDR2 SYDVKM. V lost 3 bases to trimming and J lost 4 bases, with 15 bases between them. The CDR3 is made up of 15 amino acids. The CDR3 bases are TGTGCCAGCAGTTTCGGCGGGGGCCTAGGCACTGAAGCTTTCTTT. Translated: CASSFGGGLGTEAFF.

In DNA, the CDR3 is TGCAGTGCTCGTGGGACAGGGCATAATAATTCACCCCTCCACTTT. It specifies CSARGTGHNNSPLHF. The gene calls are TRBV20-1 and TRBJ1-6; 9 bases match TRBD1. The CDR3 covers 15 residues. V shed 5 bases, J shed 5 bases, and the junction held 7 bases outside the gene matches. Germline CDR1 reads DFQATT; CDR2 reads SNEGSKA (reference sequence).

The genes are TRBV19 and TRBJ1-5, with D uncertain. This CDR3 has 18 residues. V was cut by 3 bases and J by 1 base, with 19 bases left in between. Germline V gene data show CDR1 as LNHDA and CDR2 as SQIVND (reference sequence). The DNA for the CDR3 is TGTGCCAGTAGTATGGCGGGAAGTCCGGCTCTGAGCAATCAGCCCCAGCATTTT. Translating it yields CASSMAGSPALSNQPQHF.

This clone was picked up a small number of times. The chain employs TRBV28 and TRBJ2-2; perhaps TRBD1 as D (6 bases). The V gene lost 1 base and the J gene lost 0 bases, with 9 bases spanning the gap. The CDR3 runs to 16 residues. The germline gives CDR1 MDHEN, CDR2 SYDVKM. CDR3 DNA sequence: TGTGCCAGCAGTTTATTAGGGGGAACGAACACCGGGGAGCTGTTTTTT. Amino acids: CASSLLGGTNTGELFF.

The rearrangement links TRBV7-7 to TRBJ2-1; 8 bases align to TRBD1. The CDR3 runs 16 residues. CDR1 and CDR2 from the germline V gene are SSHAT and FNYEAQ (reference sequence). J was trimmed by 0 bases and V by 4 bases; bases with no gene match: 5. CDR3 bases: TGTGCCAGCAGCTCTCGACAGGGGAGCTCCTACAATGAGCAGTTCTTC. It is translated as CASSSRQGSSYNEQFF.

The V call is TRBV4-2, the J call TRBJ1-2, with D possibly being TRBD1 (6 bases). The V gene's germline CDR1 is LGHNA and CDR2 YNFKEQ. The CDR3 covers 16 residues. Trimming cost V 0 bases and J 5 bases, with 16 bases left between them. The CDR3 DNA follows: TGTGCCAGCAGCCAAGATCAAGCGGGGGGCCGGTATGGCTACACCTTC. This sequence encodes CASSQDQAGGRYGYTF.

V gene TRBV5-1 combines with J gene TRBJ2-5, with 8 bases that match TRBD1. V was clipped by 2 bases and J by 2 bases; unmatched bases: 5. Germline values: CDR1 SGHRS, CDR2 YFSETQ. The CDR3 length is 15 residues. The CDR3 coding sequence is TGCGCCAGCAGCTTCACCGGGACAGGACAAGAGACCCAGTACTTC. It codes for CASSFTGTGQETQYF.

The chain employs TRBV6-2 or TRBV6-3 and TRBJ1-2; 8 bases line up with TRBD1. Germline assignment: CDR1 MNHEY and CDR2 SVGEGT. J was trimmed by 5 bases and V by 0 bases; bases with no gene match: 11. This CDR3 region has 17 residues. CDR3 nucleotide sequence: TGTGCCAGCAGTTACTCGAAACCTGGGGACAGGTATTATGGCTACACCTTC. Amino acids: CASSYSKPGDRYYGYTF.

A few counts support this clone. The CDR3 DNA reads TGTGCCAGCAGAAGTGCGGGACTCATGAACAATGAGCAGTTCTTC. It is translated as CASRSAGLMNNEQFF. This chain connects TRBV6-5 to TRBJ2-1; possible D gene TRBD2, 6 bases. The ends were cut back, 6 bases at V and 5 bases at J, with 17 bases in the middle. This CDR3 is 15 amino acids long. The germline V gene has CDR1 MNHEY and CDR2 SVGAGI.

The rearrangement links TRBV25-1 to TRBJ2-1; TRBD2 is a possible D gene (7 bases). The germline V and J ends were trimmed by 3 bases and 7 bases, with 13 bases remaining between them. Germline V gives CDR1 MGHDK, CDR2 SYGVNS. The CDR3 is made up of 14 amino acids. The CDR3 loop is CASSEAGARNEQFF. The CDR3 nucleotides are TGTGCCAGCAGTGAGGCGGGGGCGCGTAATGAGCAGTTCTTC.

V is TRBV5-1 and J is TRBJ2-2, with TRBD2 matching 9 bases. The V and J ends lost 0 bases and 1 base, in that order; junction bases with no gene match: 7. Germline V gene lookup returns CDR1 SGHRS and CDR2 YFSETQ. The CDR3 spans 18 residues. The CDR3: CASSLGGVLAGNTGELFF. The CDR3 nucleotides are TGCGCCAGCAGCTTGGGAGGGGTACTAGCGGGGAACACCGGGGAGCTGTTTTTT.

This clone ranks as medium-sized. The chain links TRBV9 to TRBJ2-5; D is uncertain. Germline V gives CDR1 SGDLS, CDR2 YYNGEE. Trimming took off 4 bases at V and 4 bases at J, with 14 bases between the two ends. This CDR3 has 14 amino acids. CDR3 sequence: CASSLPGQVETQYF. CDR3 in DNA: TGTGCCAGCAGCCTCCCCGGCCAGGTAGAGACCCAGTACTTC. Based on the CDR3 plus reference TRBV9 and TRBJ2-5, the full variable domain is DSGVTQTPKHLITATGQRVTLRCSPRSGDLSVYWYQQSLDQGLQFLIQYYNGEERAKGNILERFSAQQFPDLHSELNLSSLELGDSALYFCASSLPGQVETQYFGPGTRLLVL.

The V and J genes are TRBV6-4 and TRBJ2-3; maybe TRBD2 (7 bases). The CDR3 covers 15 residues. Germline CDR1 reads MRHNA; CDR2 reads SNTAGT. V was clipped by 5 bases and J by 5 bases, with 17 bases between them. CDR3 in DNA: TGTGCCAGCAGTCCCCGCGCGGGGGCAGGAGATACGCAGTATTTT. This gives the protein CASSPRAGAGDTQYF.